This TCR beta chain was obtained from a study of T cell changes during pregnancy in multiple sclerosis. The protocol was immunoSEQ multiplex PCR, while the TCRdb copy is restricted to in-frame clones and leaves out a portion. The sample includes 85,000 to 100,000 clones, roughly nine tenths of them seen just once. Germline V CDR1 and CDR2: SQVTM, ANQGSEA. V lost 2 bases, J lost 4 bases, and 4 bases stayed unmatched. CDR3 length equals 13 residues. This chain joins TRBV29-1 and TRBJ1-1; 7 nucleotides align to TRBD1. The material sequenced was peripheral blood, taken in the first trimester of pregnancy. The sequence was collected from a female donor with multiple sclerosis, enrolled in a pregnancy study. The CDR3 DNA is TGCAGCGTTGAACCCACAGGGGCCACTGAAGCTTTCTTT. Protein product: CSVEPTGATEAFF.